The 15 T cell receptor beta chains below were found in one sample sequenced in a study of T cell clones after liver transplantation. Data came from immunoSEQ multiplex PCR; TCRdb stores just in-frame clones and leaves some out. The sample lists around 60,000 clones, around 75% occurring once. The sample in question was CD4+ T cells from blood, obtained before liver transplant. Receptor source: a human donor who received a liver transplant.

A few counts support this clone. The CDR3 DNA reads TGTGCCAGCAGCTGGGCGGGGGGGATGGAGCAGTTCTTC. Its protein product is CASSWAGGMEQFF. The chain joins TRBV11-3 to TRBJ2-1; 9 nucleotides align to TRBD2. The ends lost 4 bases at V and 10 bases at J; junction bases unmatched: 5. Germline CDR1 reads SGHNT; CDR2 reads YENEEA. CDR3 length: 13 amino acids.

V and J are TRBV30 and TRBJ2-7; D may be TRBD1 (5 bases). Trimming cost V 2 bases and J 3 bases, with 11 bases left between them. Looked up from germline, CDR1 is GTSNPN and CDR2 is SVGIG (reference sequence). The CDR3 is 13 amino acids. The CDR3 nucleotides are TGTGCCTGGAGTAAGGGCAGGGACTACGAGCAGTACTTC. It is translated as CAWSKGRDYEQYF.

V and J are TRBV7-9 and TRBJ1-6; D might be TRBD1 (6 bases). Germline CDR1 is SEHNR and CDR2 is FQNEAQ (reference sequence). This CDR3 has 16 amino acids. V was clipped by 5 bases and J by 1 base, with 12 bases between them. The CDR3 loop reads CASSHSRGSYNSPLHF. CDR3 DNA: TGTGCCAGCAGCCATAGTAGGGGGTCCTATAATTCACCCCTCCACTTT.

In nucleotides, the CDR3 is TGCGCCAGCAGCCGGACCGGGACCTCGGGAGACGGCTACACCTTC. It translates to CASSRTGTSGDGYTF. The genes are TRBV5-1 and TRBJ1-2; the D gene is possibly TRBD1 (5 bases). CDR1 and CDR2 from the germline V gene are SGHRS and YFSETQ. The V end was cut by 4 bases, the J end by 8 bases, with 21 bases between. The CDR3 loop spans 15 amino acids.

This rearrangement joins TRBV29-1 to TRBJ2-3; tentative D call: TRBD1 (5 bases). The germline CDR1 and CDR2 sequences are SQVTM and ANQGSEA. The V end lost 6 bases, the J end lost 4 bases, and 8 bases lay between the germline ends. The CDR3 has 11 residues. CDR3 DNA: TGCAGCGTAGGGGATCCAGATACGCAGTATTTT. It is translated as CSVGDPDTQYF.

The V and J genes are TRBV9 and TRBJ2-6; 14 positions match TRBD2. This CDR3 region has 23 residues. The junction had 16 bases not matched to a gene; V was cut back by 1 base and J by 1 base. CDR1 and CDR2 (germline): SGDLS, YYNGEE. The CDR3 loop reads CASSVSPFPGLAGGPSGANVLTF. The DNA of the CDR3 is TGTGCCAGCAGCGTATCCCCGTTCCCAGGACTAGCGGGGGGCCCATCTGGGGCCAACGTCCTGACTTTC.

V gene TRBV11-2 combines with J gene TRBJ1-1; perhaps TRBD1 as D (5 bases). Looked up from germline, CDR1 is SGHAT and CDR2 is FQNNGV. The CDR3 contains 12 residues. Deletions cut 5 bases from V and 7 bases from J, with 11 bases between. This chain's CDR3 is CASSAGGYEAFF. In DNA, the CDR3 is TGTGCCAGCAGCGCGGGGGGGTATGAAGCTTTCTTT. Complete variable domain (other parts from reference TRBV11-2 and TRBJ1-1): EAGVAQSPRYKIIEKRQSVAFWCNPISGHATLYWYQQILGQGPKLLIQFQNNGVVDDSQLPKDRFSAERLKGVDSTLKIQPAKLEDSAVYLCASSAGGYEAFFGQGTRLTVV.

There are many counts of this clone. The V call is TRBV30, the J call TRBJ1-1; 7 nucleotides align to TRBD1. Germline V gene data show CDR1 as GTSNPN and CDR2 as SVGIG (reference sequence). The CDR3 sequence is 14 residues long. Unmatched junction bases numbered 4, after V lost 2 bases and J lost 1 base. In DNA, the CDR3 is TGTGCCTGGAGTCCCACAGGGGCGAACACTGAAGCTTTCTTT. Protein product: CAWSPTGANTEAFF.

The chain uses TRBV5-4 and TRBJ2-2, with TRBD1 matching over 7 bases. In germline, CDR1 is SGHNT, CDR2 YYREEE (reference sequence). This CDR3 region has 15 residues. The trim removed 2 bases at V and 4 bases at J, leaving 5 bases unmatched. The CDR3 loop reads CASSFRGTVTGELFF. The CDR3 DNA follows: TGTGCCAGCAGCTTCCGAGGGACAGTCACCGGGGAGCTGTTTTTT.

This chain uses TRBV7-9 with TRBJ2-3; a possible D gene is TRBD2 (6 bases). V lost 6 bases, J lost 5 bases, and 9 bases lay in between. The CDR3 spans 12 residues. Germline CDR1 reads SEHNR; CDR2 reads FQNEAQ (reference sequence). CDR3 protein: CASRWGGDTQYF. In nucleotides, the CDR3 is TGTGCCAGCAGGTGGGGAGGAGATACGCAGTATTTT.

The chain is built from TRBV18 and TRBJ2-3; 7 bases fit TRBD2. Germline V lookup: CDR1 KGHSH, CDR2 LQKENI. This CDR3 spans 16 amino acids. Germline trimming cut 6 bases from V and 0 bases from J; bases unmatched to any gene: 9. CDR3 amino acids: CASSSITGGSTDTQYF. As DNA, the CDR3 is TGTGCCAGCTCTTCTATCACGGGGGGTAGCACAGATACGCAGTATTTT.

This sequence joins TRBV10-3 and TRBJ1-5; 9 bases map to TRBD1. The CDR3 is made up of 14 amino acids. CDR1 and CDR2 (germline): ENHRY, SYGVKD. After removal of 11 bases from V and 6 bases from J, the junction contained 11 bases not matched to a gene. DNA of the CDR3: TGTGCCTCCAGCACGGGACAGGGCCCTCAGCCCCAGCATTTT. This translates into CASSTGQGPQPQHF.

This clone appeared once. The CDR3 region is CASSPRGTTNEKLFF. The CDR3 DNA reads as TGTGCCAGCAGCCCCCGGGGGACAACTAATGAAAAACTGTTTTTT. The chain joins TRBV9 to TRBJ1-4, with a tentative D call TRBD1 (5 bases). CDR3 length: 15 residues. CDR1 and CDR2 from the germline V gene are SGDLS and YYNGEE. V shed 4 bases and J shed 0 bases, with 10 bases lying between them.

With regard to this clone: A much larger clone differs from this one at a single base, so this may be a read error. Other DNA sequences in this specimen translate into the identical CDR3. The rearrangement uses TRBV5-4 and TRBJ2-7; 10 bases fit TRBD1. This CDR3 is built from 14 residues. CDR1 and CDR2 from the germline V gene are SGHNT and YYREEE (reference sequence). The V segment lost 5 bases and the J segment 4 bases; nucleotides outside the gene matches: 6. CDR3 DNA sequence: TGTGCCAGCAGTCGGGCGGGACAGGGGTACGAGCAGTACTTC. Translated, it gives CASSRAGQGYEQYF.

The CDR3 DNA reads as TGTGCCAGCAGTTCCGGGGGAAGTAGGACTAATGAAAAACTGTTTTTT. This gives the protein CASSSGGSRTNEKLFF. The chain joins TRBV28 to TRBJ1-4, with D possibly being TRBD1 (5 bases). CDR1 is MDHEN and CDR2 is SYDVKM in the germline V gene. Trimming took off 4 bases at V and 2 bases at J, with 14 bases between the two ends. The length of the CDR3 is 16 residues.